One sample yielded the 7 T cell receptor beta chains listed below, sequenced in a study of T cells in Graves' hyperthyroidism and ophthalmopathy (dated by TCRdb to between 2018 and 2020). Library creation used multiplex PCR. The reads were generated on an Illumina HiSeq 2000. Amplification of TCR beta CDR3 regions was carried out from RNA transcripts. A first-round RT-PCR of the TCR CDR3 used the HTBI primer set with the Qiagen OneStep RT-PCR kit. Through fastp at Q25 and MiXCR, TCRdb rebuilt clones from the public reads, retaining in-frame beta chains. Under each unique CDR3 protein, matching rows form one entry showing the most common genes and DNA. This sample gives about 700,000 distinct CDR3 sequences in total; about 14% of them show up just once. Jointly, the top ten make up roughly 10% of the sample. The source material was blood. The receptors shown here come from a woman between 18 and 29 years old with Graves' hyperthyroidism.

This clonotype was counted ten times or more. The J gene is TRBJ2-3, the V gene TRBV27; D remains unclear. The CDR3 contains 15 residues. V dropped 11 bases and J dropped 1 base, with 19 bases sitting between them. Germline V gene sequence: CDR1 MNHEY, CDR2 SMNVEV (reference sequence). CDR3 nucleotide sequence: TGTGCCTCGACGCTTAGGATCTTGGGCACAGATACGCAGTATTTT. It is translated as CASTLRILGTDTQYF.

Many counts were recorded for this clonotype. The chain recombines TRBV20-1 with TRBJ1-2; 9 bases are a match to TRBD1. Germline trimming cut 6 bases from V and 8 bases from J; bases unmatched to any gene: 13. The length of the CDR3 is 14 residues. CDR1 and CDR2 from the germline V gene are DFQATT and SNEGSKA (reference sequence). The CDR3 coding sequence is TGCAGTGCCAGCCCAATACAGGGGGCAGGGGGCTACACCTTC. Residues: CSASPIQGAGGYTF.

This clonotype was counted many times. The chain joins TRBV3-1 to TRBJ2-1, with 8 bases aligning to TRBD2. V was clipped by 6 bases and J by 7 bases; unmatched bases: 14. Looked up from germline, CDR1 is LGHDT and CDR2 is YNNKEL (reference sequence). The CDR3 loop spans 16 amino acids. CDR3 in amino acids: CASSLRDGRAGNEQFF. In DNA form, the CDR3 reads TGTGCCAGCAGTCTCCGCGACGGGAGGGCCGGTAATGAGCAGTTCTTC.

In this sample, this clonotype turned up a few times. V and J are TRBV27 and TRBJ1-1; tentatively, D is TRBD1 (5 bases). Germline V gives CDR1 MNHEY, CDR2 SMNVEV (reference sequence). The CDR3 is made up of 13 amino acids. The V end was cut by 2 bases, the J end by 10 bases, with 14 bases between. The CDR3 loop is CASSLIPVGVAFF. The CDR3 nucleotides read TGTGCCAGCAGTTTAATTCCAGTGGGGGTAGCTTTCTTT.

This clonotype was found many times. The CDR3 DNA reads TGTGCCAGCACCTGGACAGGCACTGAAGCTTTCTTT. This gives the protein CASTWTGTEAFF. V is TRBV2 and J is TRBJ1-1; 7 nucleotides match TRBD1. The germline CDR1 and CDR2 sequences are SNHLY and FYNNEI. The CDR3 consists of 12 residues. The ends lost 7 bases at V and 4 bases at J; junction bases unmatched: 3. Filled out from reference TRBV2 and TRBJ1-1, the complete variable domain reads EPEVTQTPSHQVTQMGQEVILRCVPISNHLYFYWYRQILGQKVEFLVSFYNNEISEKSEIFDDQFSVERPDGSNFTLKIRSTKLEDSAMYFCASTWTGTEAFFGQGTRLTVV.

The chain has TRBV4-1 and TRBJ2-1; a possible D gene is TRBD1 (6 bases). The V end was cut by 2 bases, the J end by 4 bases, with 21 bases between. The CDR3 runs 18 residues. Germline V gene data show CDR1 as MGHRA and CDR2 as YSYEKL. The CDR3 is CASSQISYRTASYNEQFF. As DNA, the CDR3 is TGCGCCAGCAGCCAAATCTCATATAGGACAGCATCATACAATGAGCAGTTCTTC.

There are many counts of this clonotype. The chain combines TRBV6-2 or TRBV6-3 with TRBJ1-6; the D is unclear. The CDR3 length is 13 residues. V lost 2 bases and J lost 8, with 7 bases in between. Germline V CDR1 and CDR2: MNHEY, SVGEGT. The CDR3 bases are TGTGCCAGCAGTTACGGACGGGATTCACCCCTCCACTTT. This sequence encodes CASSYGRDSPLHF.